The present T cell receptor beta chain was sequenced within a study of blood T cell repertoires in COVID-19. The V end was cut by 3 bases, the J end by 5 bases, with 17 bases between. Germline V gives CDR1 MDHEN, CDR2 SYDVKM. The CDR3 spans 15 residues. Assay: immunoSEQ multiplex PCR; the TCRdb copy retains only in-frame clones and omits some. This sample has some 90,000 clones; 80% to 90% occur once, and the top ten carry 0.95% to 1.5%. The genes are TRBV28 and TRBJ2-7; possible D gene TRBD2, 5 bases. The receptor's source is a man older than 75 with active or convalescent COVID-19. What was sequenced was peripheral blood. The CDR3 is CASSFEGIIEDEQYF. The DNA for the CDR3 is TGTGCCAGCAGTTTTGAGGGAATTATCGAGGACGAGCAGTACTTC.